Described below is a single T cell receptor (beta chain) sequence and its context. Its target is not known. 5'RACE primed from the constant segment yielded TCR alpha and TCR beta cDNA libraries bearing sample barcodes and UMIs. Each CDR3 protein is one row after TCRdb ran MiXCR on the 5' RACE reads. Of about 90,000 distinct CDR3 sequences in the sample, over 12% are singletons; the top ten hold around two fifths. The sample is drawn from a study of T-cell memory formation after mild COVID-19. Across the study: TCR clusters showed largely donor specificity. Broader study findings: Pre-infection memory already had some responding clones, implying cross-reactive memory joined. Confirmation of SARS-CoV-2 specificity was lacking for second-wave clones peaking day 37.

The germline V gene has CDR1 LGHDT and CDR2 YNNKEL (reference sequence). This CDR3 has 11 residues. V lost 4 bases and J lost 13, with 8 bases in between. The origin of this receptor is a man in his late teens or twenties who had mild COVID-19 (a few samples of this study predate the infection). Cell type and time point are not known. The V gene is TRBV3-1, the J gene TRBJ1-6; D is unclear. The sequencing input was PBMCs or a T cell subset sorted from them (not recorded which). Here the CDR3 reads CASSPLTPLHF. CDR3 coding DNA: TGTGCCAGCAGCCCCCTGACTCCCCTCCACTTT.